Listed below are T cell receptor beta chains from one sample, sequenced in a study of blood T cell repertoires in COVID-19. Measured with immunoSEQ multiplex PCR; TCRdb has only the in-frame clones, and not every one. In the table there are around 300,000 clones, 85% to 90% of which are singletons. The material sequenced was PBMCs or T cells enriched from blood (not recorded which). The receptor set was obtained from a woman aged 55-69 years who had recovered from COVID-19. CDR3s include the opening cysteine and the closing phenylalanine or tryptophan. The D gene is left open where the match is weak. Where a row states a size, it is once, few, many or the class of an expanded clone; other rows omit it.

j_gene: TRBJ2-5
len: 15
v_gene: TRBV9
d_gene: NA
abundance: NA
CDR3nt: TGTGCCAGCAGCGTAGGCGGAAGTCCAAGAGAGACCCAGTACTTC
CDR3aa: CASSVGGSPRETQYF

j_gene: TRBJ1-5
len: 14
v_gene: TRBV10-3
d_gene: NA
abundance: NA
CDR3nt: TGTGCCATCAGTGAGGCGAGAGGAAATCAGCCCCAGCATTTT
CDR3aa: CAISEARGNQPQHF

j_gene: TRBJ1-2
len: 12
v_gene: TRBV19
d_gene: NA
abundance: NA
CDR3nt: TGTGCCAGTAGTTCCAGGGTAAGTGGCTACACCTTC
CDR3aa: CASSSRVSGYTF

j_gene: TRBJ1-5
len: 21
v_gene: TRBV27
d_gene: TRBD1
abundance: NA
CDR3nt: TGTGCCAGCAGTTCATATGGGACCAGGGGGCCCACCTCTGCGTTCAATCAGCCCCAGCATTTT
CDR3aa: CASSSYGTRGPTSAFNQPQHF

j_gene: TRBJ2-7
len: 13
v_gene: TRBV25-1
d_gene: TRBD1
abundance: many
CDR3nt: TGTGCCAGCAGTTCGGGACAGGGCTACGAGCAGTACTTC
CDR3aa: CASSSGQGYEQYF

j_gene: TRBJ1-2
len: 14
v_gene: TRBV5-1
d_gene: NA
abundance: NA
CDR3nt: TGCGCCAGCAGCCCGGACCGCGGGGGGGTGAGCTACACCTTC
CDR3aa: CASSPDRGGVSYTF

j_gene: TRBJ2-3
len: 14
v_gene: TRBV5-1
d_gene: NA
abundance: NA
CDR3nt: TGCGCCAGCAGCCCGACTGACAGCACAGATACGCAGTATTTT
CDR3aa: CASSPTDSTDTQYF

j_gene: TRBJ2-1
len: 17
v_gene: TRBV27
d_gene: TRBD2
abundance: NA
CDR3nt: TGTGCCAGCAGTAGGACTAGCGGGAGAGTGCAATACAATGAGCAGTTCTTC
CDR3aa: CASSRTSGRVQYNEQFF

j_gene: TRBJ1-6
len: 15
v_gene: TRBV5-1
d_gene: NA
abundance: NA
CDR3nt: TGCGCCAGCAGCTTGGCTGGGGAGGGTCGTTCACCCCTCCACTTT
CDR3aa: CASSLAGEGRSPLHF

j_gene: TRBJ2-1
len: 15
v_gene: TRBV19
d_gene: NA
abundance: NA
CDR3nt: TGTGCCAGTAGGCTGGTGGGAGCAGCCTACAATGAGCAGTTCTTC
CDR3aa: CASRLVGAAYNEQFF

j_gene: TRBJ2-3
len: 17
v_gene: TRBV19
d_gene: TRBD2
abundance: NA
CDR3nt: TGTGCCAGTAGTATGGGGCTAGCGGGGAGGGGCACAGATACGCAGTATTTT
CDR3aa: CASSMGLAGRGTDTQYF

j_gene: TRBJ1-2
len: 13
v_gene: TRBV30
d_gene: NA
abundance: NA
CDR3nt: TGTGCCTGGAGGGCGGTTGGAGAGTATGGCTACACCTTC
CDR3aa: CAWRAVGEYGYTF

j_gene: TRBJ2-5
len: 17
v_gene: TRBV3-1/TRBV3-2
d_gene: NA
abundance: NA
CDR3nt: TGTGCCAGCAGCCAAATCCCCCTTTCCAGGGTAGGGGAGACCCAGTACTTC
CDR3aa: CASSQIPLSRVGETQYF

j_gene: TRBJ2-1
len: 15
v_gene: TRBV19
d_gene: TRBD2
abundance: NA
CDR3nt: TGTGCCAGTACGAGTAGCGGGCCGTCCTACAATGAGCAGTTCTTC
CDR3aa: CASTSSGPSYNEQFF

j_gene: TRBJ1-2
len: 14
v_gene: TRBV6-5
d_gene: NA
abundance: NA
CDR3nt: TGTGCCAGCAGTTCGCAGGGCCACTTGGGAGGCTACACCTTC
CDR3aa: CASSSQGHLGGYTF

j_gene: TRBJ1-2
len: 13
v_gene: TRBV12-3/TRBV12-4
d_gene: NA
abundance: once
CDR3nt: TGTGCCAGCAGCCCCACAGATAACTATGGCTACACCTTC
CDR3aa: CASSPTDNYGYTF

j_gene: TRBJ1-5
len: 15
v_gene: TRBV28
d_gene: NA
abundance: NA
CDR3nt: TGTGCCAGCAGTGCTCCTGGAGAGAGCAATCAGCCCCAGCATTTT
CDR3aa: CASSAPGESNQPQHF